What follows describes a single TCR beta chain. This clonotype was seen ten or more times. The antigen it binds to is not known. There are no base qualities to consult, and no much larger clone falls within one base. This sample is drawn from a study of human T cells and chemical hapten exposure (dated by TCRdb to the early 2020s). Broadly, across the study: For sensitization, 2% DPC in acetone was applied to a roughly 2 cm by roughly 2 cm area of upper inner arm skin. Blood samples were taken from patients before sensitization (week 0) and at 2, 6 and about 24 weeks after DPC sensitization. Peripheral blood TCR repertoire changes were tracked in vivo in alopecia patients during primary and secondary sensitization to the hapten diphenylcyclopropenone (DPC). Throughout the approximately 25-week study period, patients were also given weekly therapeutic DPC doses on the scalp. Alopecia areata with under or over 50% scalp involvement, alopecia totalis and alopecia universalis were represented in the patient cohort, which was mostly female. Libraries were combined into a pool for sequencing, and differences in TCR yield between samples came mainly from small differences in library volumes within the pool. Patch testing was done on the upper back using Finn chambers containing 0.01% DPC, and results were scored after 6 days according to International Contact Dermatitis Research Group standards. Some 29 alopecia patients provided blood for TCR sequencing at one to four time points (pre-sensitization, 2, 6 and 24 weeks).

In light of the paper, this sample's time point label describes: patch test 2, 6 weeks after DPC sensitization. Reading the label with the study, this specimen's treatment or condition is: therapeutic diphenylcyclopropenone sensitization with weekly scalp DPC. At each patch-test visit, blood was drawn before the patch test was applied. Patients were eligible if aged 18 to 70, diagnosed with alopecia and judged suitable for DPC therapy, and pregnant patients were excluded. Total RNA was isolated from unfractionated whole blood collected in Tempus Blood RNA tubes. Paper-wide results and their limitations: All patients had alopecia, a presumed autoimmune disease, so their immune response might differ from that of healthy individuals. Compared with pre-sensitization or healthy control sets, expanded TCRs formed significantly more large CDR3 similarity clusters, which is consistent with antigen-driven responses. After repeated subsampling, the strength of the expansion versus patch-test correlation and the threshold at which it became significant changed. The number of PT1 expanded TCRs positively correlated with patch test score, significant at thresholds 8, 16 and 32 but not 4. No change with DPC sensitization was found in the number of TCRs above 1 in 1000 frequency, and no evidence of global repertoire structure alterations was found.

Relative to germline, V is 6 bases shorter and J is 4 bases shorter, with 8 bases between their ends. Including cysteine and phenylalanine, the CDR3 has 12 amino acids. Of the read, only the CDR3 DNA is kept; its 36 bases are in frame from base 1. Libraries were made using RACE. TCRdb names NextSeq 500 as the instrument used. During library preparation, unique molecular identifiers were attached to individual cDNA molecules so that TCRs could be counted quantitatively and reproducibly. Both TCR alpha and TCR beta chains were sequenced from each blood RNA sample. The authors' analysis ran thus. A median of roughly 100,000 TCRs per sample was observed, with a range of about 20,000 to 750,000. The Decombinator software suite was used to annotate the V, J and CDR3 of the TCR reads. For PS versus PT1 abundance plots, all samples were subsampled to the same number of TCRs (28,000). Expanded TCRs were defined as absent before sensitization and observed at least eight times at the 2-week time point. TCRdb reprocessing: public reads trimmed at Q25 with fastp, clones called with MiXCR, in-frame beta chains kept. Merged by CDR3 protein, the rows form single entries marked with the most common genes and DNA. These V and J calls are TCRdb output, not the study's own analysis. The sample table lists about 400,000 distinct CDR3 sequences, roughly 6.3% of them with a count of one. About 5.6% of the sample lies in the top ten.

This clonotype originated in a young woman with alopecia areata. Some clones in this sample may be carry-over from other donors' samples. The sequence joins TRBV12-3 or TRBV12-4 to TRBJ2-3; no D segment can be confidently identified. This specimen consisted of whole blood, obtained in connection with sensitization to the hapten diphenylcyclopropenone (DPC). The CDR3 is CASRKNADTQYF. The nucleotides read TGTGCCAGCAGGAAAAACGCAGATACGCAGTATTTT.